This TCR beta chain comes out of a study of blood T cell repertoires in COVID-19. Study in general: The study drew acute and convalescent COVID-19 samples from the United States, Italy and Spain. PBMCs, B-cell-depleted T cells, or T cells provided the cDNA or gDNA that made up the material.

The Seattle site enrolled patients during active infection and followed them longitudinally. In the original processing: Nucleated cell counts were estimated from reference gene primer amplification. Measured with immunoSEQ multiplex PCR; TCRdb has only the in-frame clones, and not every one. V, J and clone size reflect that table, while D and trimming were determined from the DNA. The sample carries 150,000 to 190,000 clones, approximately 84% recorded once. Trimming removed 3 bases from V and 9 bases from J, with 15 bases in between. The germline V gene encodes CDR1 MNHEY and CDR2 SVGEGT. The CDR3 has 15 amino acids.

V is TRBV6-2 or TRBV6-3 and J is TRBJ1-6, with D hard to call. The source is a woman aged 60-75 years with COVID-19, enrolled during active disease. The sequencing input was peripheral blood. The CDR3: CASSYGVLEGSPLHF. CDR3 nucleotides: TGTGCCAGCAGTTATGGTGTTCTAGAGGGTTCACCCCTCCACTTT.